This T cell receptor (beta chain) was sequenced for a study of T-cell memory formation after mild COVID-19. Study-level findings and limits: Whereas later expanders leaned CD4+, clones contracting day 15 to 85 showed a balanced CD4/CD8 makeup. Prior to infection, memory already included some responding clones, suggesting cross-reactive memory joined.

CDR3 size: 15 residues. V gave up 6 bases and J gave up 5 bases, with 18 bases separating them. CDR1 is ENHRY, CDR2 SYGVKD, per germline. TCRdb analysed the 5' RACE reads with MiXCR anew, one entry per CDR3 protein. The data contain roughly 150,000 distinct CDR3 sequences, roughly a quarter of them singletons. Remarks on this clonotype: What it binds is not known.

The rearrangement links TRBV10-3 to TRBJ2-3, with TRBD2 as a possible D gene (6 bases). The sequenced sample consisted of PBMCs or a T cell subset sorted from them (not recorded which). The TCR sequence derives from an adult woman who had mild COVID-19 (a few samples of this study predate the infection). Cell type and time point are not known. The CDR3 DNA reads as TGTGCCATCAGCTCGGGGGACCGGGTCATAGATACGCAGTATTTT. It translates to CAISSGDRVIDTQYF.